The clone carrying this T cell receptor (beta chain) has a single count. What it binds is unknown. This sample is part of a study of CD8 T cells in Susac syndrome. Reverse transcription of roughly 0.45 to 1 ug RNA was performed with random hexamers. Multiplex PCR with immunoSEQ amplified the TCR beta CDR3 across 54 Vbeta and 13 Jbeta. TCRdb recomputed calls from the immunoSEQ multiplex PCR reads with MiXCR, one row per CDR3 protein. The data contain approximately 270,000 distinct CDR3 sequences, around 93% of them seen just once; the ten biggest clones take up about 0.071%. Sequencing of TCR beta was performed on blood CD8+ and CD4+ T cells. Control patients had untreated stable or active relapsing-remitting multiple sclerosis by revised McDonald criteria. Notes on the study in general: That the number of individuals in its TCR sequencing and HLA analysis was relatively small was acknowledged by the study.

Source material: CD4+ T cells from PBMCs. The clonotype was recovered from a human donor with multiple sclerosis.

CDR3 coding DNA: TGTGCCAGCAGTTTAAGCGGTGGGTATTACGAGCAGTACTTC. Protein product: CASSLSGGYYEQYF. The chain couples TRBV27 to TRBJ2-7, with a weak D call TRBD2 (5 bases). V was clipped by 2 bases and J by 4 bases, with 12 bases between them. CDR1 MNHEY and CDR2 SMNVEV come from the germline V gene (reference sequence). The CDR3 is 14 residues long.